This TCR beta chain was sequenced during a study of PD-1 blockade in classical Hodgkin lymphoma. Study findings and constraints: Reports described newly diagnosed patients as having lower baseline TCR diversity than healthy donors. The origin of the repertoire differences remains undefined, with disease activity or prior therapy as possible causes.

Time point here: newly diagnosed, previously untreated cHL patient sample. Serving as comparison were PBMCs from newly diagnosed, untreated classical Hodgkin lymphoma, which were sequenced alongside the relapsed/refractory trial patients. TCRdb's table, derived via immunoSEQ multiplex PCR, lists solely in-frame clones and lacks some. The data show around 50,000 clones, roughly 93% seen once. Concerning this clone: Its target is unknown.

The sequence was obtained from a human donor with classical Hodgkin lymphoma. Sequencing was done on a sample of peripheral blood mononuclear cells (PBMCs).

CDR3 in DNA: TGCGCCAGCAGCTTGGGTGGGACTAGCTACACCGGGGAGCTGTTTTTT. Amino acids: CASSLGGTSYTGELFF. The J gene is TRBJ2-2, the V gene TRBV5-1; 9 bases are a match to TRBD2. The V and J ends lost 0 bases and 3 bases, in that order; junction bases with no gene match: 3. CDR1 is SGHRS and CDR2 is YFSETQ in the germline V gene. The CDR3 is 16 amino acids.